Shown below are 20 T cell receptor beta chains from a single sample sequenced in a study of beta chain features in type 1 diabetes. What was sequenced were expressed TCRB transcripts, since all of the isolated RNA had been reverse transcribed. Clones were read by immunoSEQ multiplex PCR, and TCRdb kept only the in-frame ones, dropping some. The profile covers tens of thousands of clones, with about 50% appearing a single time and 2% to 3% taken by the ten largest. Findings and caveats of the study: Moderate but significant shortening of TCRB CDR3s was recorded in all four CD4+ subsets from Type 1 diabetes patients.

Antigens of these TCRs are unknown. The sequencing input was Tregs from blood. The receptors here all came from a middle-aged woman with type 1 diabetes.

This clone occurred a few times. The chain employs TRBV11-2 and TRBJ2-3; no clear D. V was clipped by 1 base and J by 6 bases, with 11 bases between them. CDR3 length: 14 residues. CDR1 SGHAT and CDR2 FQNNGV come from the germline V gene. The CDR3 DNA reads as TGTGCCAGCAGCTTAGGAGGAGTTAAGGATACGCAGTATTTT. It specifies CASSLGGVKDTQYF. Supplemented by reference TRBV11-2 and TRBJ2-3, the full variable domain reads EAGVAQSPRYKIIEKRQSVAFWCNPISGHATLYWYQQILGQGPKLLIQFQNNGVVDDSQLPKDRFSAERLKGVDSTLKIQPAKLEDSAVYLCASSLGGVKDTQYFGPGTRLTVL.

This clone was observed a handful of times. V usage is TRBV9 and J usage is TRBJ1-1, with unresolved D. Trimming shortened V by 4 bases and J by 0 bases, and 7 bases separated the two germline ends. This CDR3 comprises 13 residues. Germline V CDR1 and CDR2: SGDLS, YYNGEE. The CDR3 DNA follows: TGTGCCAGCAGCAAGAGGGTGAACACTGAAGCTTTCTTT. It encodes CASSKRVNTEAFF. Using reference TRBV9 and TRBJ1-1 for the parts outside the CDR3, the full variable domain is DSGVTQTPKHLITATGQRVTLRCSPRSGDLSVYWYQQSLDQGLQFLIQYYNGEERAKGNILERFSAQQFPDLHSELNLSSLELGDSALYFCASSKRVNTEAFFGQGTRLTVV.

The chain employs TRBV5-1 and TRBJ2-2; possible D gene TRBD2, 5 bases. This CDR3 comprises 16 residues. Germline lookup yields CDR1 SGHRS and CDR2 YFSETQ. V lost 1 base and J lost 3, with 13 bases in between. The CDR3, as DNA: TGCGCCAGCAGCTTGTCGGGGAACACCGACACCGGGGAGCTGTTTTTT. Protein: CASSLSGNTDTGELFF. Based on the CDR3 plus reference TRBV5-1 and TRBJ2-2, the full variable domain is KAGVTQTPRYLIKTRGQQVTLSCSPISGHRSVSWYQQTPGQGLQFLFEYFSETQRNKGNFPGRFSGRQFSNSRSEMNVSTLELGDSALYLCASSLSGNTDTGELFFGEGSRLTVL.

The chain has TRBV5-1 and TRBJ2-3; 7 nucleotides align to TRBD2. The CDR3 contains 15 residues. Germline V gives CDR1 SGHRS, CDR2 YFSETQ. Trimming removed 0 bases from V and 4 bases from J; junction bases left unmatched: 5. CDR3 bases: TGCGCCAGCAGCTTGGCCGTGAGCGGGGCAGATACGCAGTATTTT. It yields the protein CASSLAVSGADTQYF.

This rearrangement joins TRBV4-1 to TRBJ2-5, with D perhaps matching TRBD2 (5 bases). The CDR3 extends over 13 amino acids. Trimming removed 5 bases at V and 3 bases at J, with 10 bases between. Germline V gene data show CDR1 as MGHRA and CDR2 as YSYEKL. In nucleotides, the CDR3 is TGCGCCAGCAGCAGCCGGCGGGAAGAGACCCAGTACTTC. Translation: CASSSRREETQYF.

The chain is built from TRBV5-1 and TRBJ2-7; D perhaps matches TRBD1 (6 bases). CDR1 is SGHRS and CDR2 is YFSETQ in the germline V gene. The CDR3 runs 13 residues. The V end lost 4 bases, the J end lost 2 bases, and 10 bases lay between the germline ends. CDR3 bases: TGCGCCAGCAGCCGGGACACCCCCTACGAGCAGTACTTC. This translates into CASSRDTPYEQYF.

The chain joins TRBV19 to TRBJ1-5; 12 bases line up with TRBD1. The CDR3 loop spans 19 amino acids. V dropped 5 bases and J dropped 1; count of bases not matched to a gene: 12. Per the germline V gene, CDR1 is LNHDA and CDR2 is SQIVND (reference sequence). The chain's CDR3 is CASSRGPGQGAESNQPQHF. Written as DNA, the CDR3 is TGTGCCAGTAGTCGGGGGCCGGGACAGGGGGCCGAGAGCAATCAGCCCCAGCATTTT.

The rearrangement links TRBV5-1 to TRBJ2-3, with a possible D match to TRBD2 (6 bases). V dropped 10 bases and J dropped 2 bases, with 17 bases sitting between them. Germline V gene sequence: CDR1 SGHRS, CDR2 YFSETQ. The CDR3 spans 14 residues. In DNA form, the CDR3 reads TGCGCCGGGAGCTATGGGGGGAACACAGATACGCAGTATTTT. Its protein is CAGSYGGNTDTQYF.

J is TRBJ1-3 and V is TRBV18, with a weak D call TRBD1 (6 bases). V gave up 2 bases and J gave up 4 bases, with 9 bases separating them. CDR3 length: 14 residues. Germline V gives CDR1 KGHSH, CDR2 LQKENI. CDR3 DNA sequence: TGTGCCAGCTCACCATCAGGGGTCGGAAACACCATATATTTT. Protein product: CASSPSGVGNTIYF.

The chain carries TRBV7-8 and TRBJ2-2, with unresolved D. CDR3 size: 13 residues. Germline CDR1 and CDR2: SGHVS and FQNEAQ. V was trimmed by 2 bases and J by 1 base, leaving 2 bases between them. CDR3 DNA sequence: TGTGCCAGCAGCTTACTGAACACCGGGGAGCTGTTTTTT. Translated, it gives CASSLLNTGELFF.

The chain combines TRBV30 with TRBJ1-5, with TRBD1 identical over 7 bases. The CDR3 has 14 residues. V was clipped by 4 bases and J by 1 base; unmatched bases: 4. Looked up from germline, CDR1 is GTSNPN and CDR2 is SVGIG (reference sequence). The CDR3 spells CAWTQTGSNQPQHF. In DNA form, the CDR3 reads TGTGCCTGGACCCAGACAGGGAGCAATCAGCCCCAGCATTTT.

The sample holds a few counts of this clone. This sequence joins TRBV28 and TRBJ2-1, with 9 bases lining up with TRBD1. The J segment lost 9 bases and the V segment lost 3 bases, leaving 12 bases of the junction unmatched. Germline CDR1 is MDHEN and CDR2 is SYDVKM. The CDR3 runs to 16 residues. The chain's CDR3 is CASSLFGQGMMVEQFF. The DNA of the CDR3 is TGTGCCAGCAGTTTGTTTGGACAGGGGATGATGGTTGAGCAGTTCTTC.

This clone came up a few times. CDR3 region: CASSPKGSDGNTIYF. In DNA, the CDR3 is TGTGCCAGCAGTCCCAAGGGGTCTGATGGAAACACCATATATTTT. The V call is TRBV6-5, the J call TRBJ1-3, with D maybe TRBD1 (5 bases). The CDR3 spans 15 residues. Germline values: CDR1 MNHEY, CDR2 SVGAGI. V gave up 5 bases and J gave up 3 bases, with 14 bases separating them.

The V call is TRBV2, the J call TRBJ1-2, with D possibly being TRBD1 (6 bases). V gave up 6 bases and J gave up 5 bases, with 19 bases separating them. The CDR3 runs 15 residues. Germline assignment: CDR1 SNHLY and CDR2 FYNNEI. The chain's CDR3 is CASRTTGQILYGYTF. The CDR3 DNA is TGTGCCAGCAGAACAACCGGACAGATCTTGTATGGCTACACCTTC.

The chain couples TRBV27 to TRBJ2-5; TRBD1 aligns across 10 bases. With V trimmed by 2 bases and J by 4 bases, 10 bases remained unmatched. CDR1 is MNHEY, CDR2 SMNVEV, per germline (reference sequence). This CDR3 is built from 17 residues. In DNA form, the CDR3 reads TGTGCCAGCAGTTTAGGCTCGACAGGGGGCATACGAGAGACCCAGTACTTC. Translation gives CASSLGSTGGIRETQYF.

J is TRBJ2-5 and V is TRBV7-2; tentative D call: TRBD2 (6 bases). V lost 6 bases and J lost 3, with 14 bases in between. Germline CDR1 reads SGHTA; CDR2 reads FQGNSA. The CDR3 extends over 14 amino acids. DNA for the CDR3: TGTGCCAGCAGGTCTGGGGGGAACAAAGAGACCCAGTACTTC. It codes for CASRSGGNKETQYF.

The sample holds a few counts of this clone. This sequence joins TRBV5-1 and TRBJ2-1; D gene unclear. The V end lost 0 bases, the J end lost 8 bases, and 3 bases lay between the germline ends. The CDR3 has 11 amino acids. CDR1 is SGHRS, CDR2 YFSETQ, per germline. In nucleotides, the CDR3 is TGCGCCAGCAGCTTGGCGGATGAGCAGTTCTTC. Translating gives CASSLADEQFF. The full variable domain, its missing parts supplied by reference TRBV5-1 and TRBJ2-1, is KAGVTQTPRYLIKTRGQQVTLSCSPISGHRSVSWYQQTPGQGLQFLFEYFSETQRNKGNFPGRFSGRQFSNSRSEMNVSTLELGDSALYLCASSLADEQFFGPGTRLTVL.

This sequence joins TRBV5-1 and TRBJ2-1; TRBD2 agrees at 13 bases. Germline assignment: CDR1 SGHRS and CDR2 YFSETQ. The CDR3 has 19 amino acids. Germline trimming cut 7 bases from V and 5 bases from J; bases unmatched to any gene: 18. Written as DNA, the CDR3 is TGCGCCAGCGGTCTACTAGCGGGGGGGCATAATAATAAGGACAATGAGCAGTTCTTC. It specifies CASGLLAGGHNNKDNEQFF.

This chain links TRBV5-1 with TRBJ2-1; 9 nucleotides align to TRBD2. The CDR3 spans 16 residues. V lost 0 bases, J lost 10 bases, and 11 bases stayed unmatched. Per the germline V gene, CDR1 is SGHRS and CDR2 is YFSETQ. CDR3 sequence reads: CASSLGGGGGALEQFF. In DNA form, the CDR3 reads TGCGCCAGCAGCTTGGGCGGGGGGGGAGGGGCACTCGAGCAGTTCTTC.

Here the CDR3 DNA reads TGTGCCAGCAGCTTGGGACAGGGGGCAGGAGATACGCAGTATTTT. This sequence encodes CASSLGQGAGDTQYF. This chain links TRBV7-2 with TRBJ2-3; 12 positions match TRBD1. The J segment lost 5 bases and the V segment lost 3 bases, leaving 3 bases of the junction unmatched. There are 15 residues in the CDR3. Germline V gives CDR1 SGHTA, CDR2 FQGNSA.